What follows is one TCR beta chain and its context. Its cognate antigen is unknown. The data are from a study of post-analysis software for immune sequencing data. General study findings and limits: Patients used roughly five TRBV segments, including TRBV5-6, TRBV5-1 and TRBV20-1, more often than controls.

Included in the TCR beta cDNA libraries were unique molecular identifiers. TCRdb reprocessed the PCR reads via MiXCR and lists one record per CDR3 protein. Here the sample spans hundreds of thousands of distinct CDR3 sequences, about 50% being singletons. Germline lookup yields CDR1 MGHRA and CDR2 YSYEKL. This CDR3 comprises 19 residues. The V gene end was trimmed by 5 bases and the J gene end by 0 bases; junction bases not matched to a gene: 16. Material: blood. The clonotype comes from a girl under 18 with multiple sclerosis. This rearrangement joins TRBV4-1 to TRBJ2-3; 8 bases align to TRBD2. CDR3 loop: CASSAFSASGLPSTDTQYF. The CDR3 nucleotides read TGCGCCAGCAGCGCCTTTTCGGCTAGCGGGCTTCCTAGCACAGATACGCAGTATTTT.